What follows describes a single T cell receptor (beta chain). What it binds is unknown. The entry originates in a study of CD8+ T cells in alopecia areata. Broader study findings: Tofacitinib significantly brought down scalp clonality and expanded CD8+ clones among top 100. Affected lesional scalp, above all in alopecia totalis/universalis, was more clonal than normal scalp.

The treatment was: oral pan-JAK inhibitor, 5-10 mg twice daily. Collection of lesional scalp punch biopsies and peripheral blood was performed in alopecia areata patients. A FACSAria was used to sort CD4+ and CD8+ T cells. These cells came from PBMCs. Extracted RNA was reverse transcribed, and the resulting cDNA served as sequencing template. Some clones are missing from TCRdb's copy, which holds only in-frame ones; the method was immunoSEQ multiplex PCR. The table records about 140,000 clones, 70% to 90% of them present only once. This material consisted of CD8+ T cells sorted from blood, taken at week 4, from a patient treated with tofacitinib. The source is a human donor with alopecia areata.

The chain's CDR3 is CASSVSSRVDPGTEAFF. The CDR3 DNA is TGTGCCAGCAGCGTAAGCAGCCGGGTGGATCCTGGCACTGAAGCTTTCTTT. V and J are TRBV9 and TRBJ1-1; no firm D call. This CDR3 has 17 amino acids. Germline assignment: CDR1 SGDLS and CDR2 YYNGEE. The V gene lost 1 base and the J gene lost 4 bases, with 20 bases spanning the gap.